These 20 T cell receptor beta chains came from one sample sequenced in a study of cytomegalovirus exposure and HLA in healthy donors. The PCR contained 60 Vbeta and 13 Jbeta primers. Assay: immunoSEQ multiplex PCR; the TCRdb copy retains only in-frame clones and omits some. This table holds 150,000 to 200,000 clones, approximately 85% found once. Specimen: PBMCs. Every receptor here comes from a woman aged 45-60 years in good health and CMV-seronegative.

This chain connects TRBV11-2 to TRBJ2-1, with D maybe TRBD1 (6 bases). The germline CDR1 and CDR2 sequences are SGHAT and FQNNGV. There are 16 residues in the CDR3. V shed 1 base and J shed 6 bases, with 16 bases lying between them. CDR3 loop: CASSLGGHSLFNEQFF. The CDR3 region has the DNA TGTGCCAGCAGCTTAGGGGGACACTCCTTATTCAATGAGCAGTTCTTC.

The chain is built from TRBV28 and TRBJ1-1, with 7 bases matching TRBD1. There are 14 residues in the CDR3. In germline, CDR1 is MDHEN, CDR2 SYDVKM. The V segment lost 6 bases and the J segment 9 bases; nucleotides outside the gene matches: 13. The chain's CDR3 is CASSLGGPQQKAFF. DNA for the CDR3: TGTGCCAGCAGCCTAGGGGGCCCGCAGCAAAAAGCTTTCTTT.

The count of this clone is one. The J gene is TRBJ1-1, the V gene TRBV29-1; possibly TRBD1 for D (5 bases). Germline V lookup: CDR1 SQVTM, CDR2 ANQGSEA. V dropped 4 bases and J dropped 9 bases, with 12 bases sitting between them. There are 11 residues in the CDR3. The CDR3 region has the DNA TGCAGCGTTGTCCTCGCGGACAAAGCTTTCTTT. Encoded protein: CSVVLADKAFF. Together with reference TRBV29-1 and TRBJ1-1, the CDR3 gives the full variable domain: SAVISQKPSRDICQRGTSLTIQCQVDSQVTMMFWYRQQPGQSLTLIATANQGSEATYESGFVIDKFPISRPNLTFSTLTVSNMSPEDSSIYLCSVVLADKAFFGQGTRLTVV.

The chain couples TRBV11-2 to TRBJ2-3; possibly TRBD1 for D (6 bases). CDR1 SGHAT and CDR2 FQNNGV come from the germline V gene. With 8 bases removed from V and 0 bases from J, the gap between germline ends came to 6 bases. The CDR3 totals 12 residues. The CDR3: CASGQSTDTQYF. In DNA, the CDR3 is TGTGCCAGCGGACAGAGCACAGATACGCAGTATTTT.

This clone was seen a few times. In nucleotides, the CDR3 is TGTGCCAGCAGTTTGGGACAGGGCACAGAGACCCAGTACTTC. It translates to CASSLGQGTETQYF. The V gene is TRBV6-5, the J gene TRBJ2-5; TRBD1 matches at 9 bases. Germline loops: CDR1 MNHEY, CDR2 SVGAGI. With V trimmed by 4 bases and J by 4 bases, 4 bases remained unmatched. CDR3 length: 14 amino acids.

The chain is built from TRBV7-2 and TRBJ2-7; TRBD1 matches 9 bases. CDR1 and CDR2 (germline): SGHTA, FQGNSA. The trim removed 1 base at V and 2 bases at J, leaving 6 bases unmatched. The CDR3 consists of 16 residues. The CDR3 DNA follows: TGTGCCAGCAGCTTAGATGGGACAGGGATCACCTACGAGCAGTACTTC. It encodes CASSLDGTGITYEQYF.

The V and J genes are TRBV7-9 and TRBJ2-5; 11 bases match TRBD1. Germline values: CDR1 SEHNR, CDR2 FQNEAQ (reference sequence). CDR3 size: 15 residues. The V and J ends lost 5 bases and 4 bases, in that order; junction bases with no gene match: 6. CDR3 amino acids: CASSLTGTGGETQYF. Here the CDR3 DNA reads TGTGCCAGCAGCCTCACCGGGACAGGGGGAGAGACCCAGTACTTC.

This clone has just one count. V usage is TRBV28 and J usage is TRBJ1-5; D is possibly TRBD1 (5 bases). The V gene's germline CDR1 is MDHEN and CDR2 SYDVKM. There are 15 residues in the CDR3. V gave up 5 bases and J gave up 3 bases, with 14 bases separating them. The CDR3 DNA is TGTGCCAGCAGTAAGGGGCGGAGCCTCAATCAGCCCCAGCATTTT. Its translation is CASSKGRSLNQPQHF.

The CDR3 spells CASSLRLAGRRTDTQYF. CDR3 coding DNA: TGTGCCAGCAGCTTAAGACTAGCGGGAAGGCGCACAGATACGCAGTATTTT. The chain carries TRBV13 and TRBJ2-3, with 11 bases matching TRBD2. This CDR3 has 17 amino acids. Germline CDR1 PRHDT, CDR2 FYEKMQ (reference sequence). V lost 2 bases, J lost 1 base, and 5 bases stayed unmatched.

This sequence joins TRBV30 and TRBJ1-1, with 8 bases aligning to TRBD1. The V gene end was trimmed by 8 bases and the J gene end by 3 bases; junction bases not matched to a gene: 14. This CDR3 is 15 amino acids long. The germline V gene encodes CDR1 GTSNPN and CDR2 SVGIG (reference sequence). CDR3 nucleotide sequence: TGTGCCACTTGGACAGGGCCGACCCGGGACACTGAAGCTTTCTTT. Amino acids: CATWTGPTRDTEAFF.

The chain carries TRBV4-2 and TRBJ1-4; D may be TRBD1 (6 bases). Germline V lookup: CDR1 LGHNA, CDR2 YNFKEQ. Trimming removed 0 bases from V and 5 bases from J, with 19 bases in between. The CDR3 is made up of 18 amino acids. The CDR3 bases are TGTGCCAGCAGCCAAGAGGGGCGCCCAGGGGCATTAAATGAAAAACTGTTTTTT. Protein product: CASSQEGRPGALNEKLFF.

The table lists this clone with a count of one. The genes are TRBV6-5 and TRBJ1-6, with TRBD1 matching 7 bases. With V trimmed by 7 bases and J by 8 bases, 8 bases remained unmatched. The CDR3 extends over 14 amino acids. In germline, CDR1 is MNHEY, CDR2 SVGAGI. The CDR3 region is CASKLTGEYSPLHF. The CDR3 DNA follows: TGTGCCAGCAAACTTACAGGGGAGTATTCACCCCTCCACTTT.

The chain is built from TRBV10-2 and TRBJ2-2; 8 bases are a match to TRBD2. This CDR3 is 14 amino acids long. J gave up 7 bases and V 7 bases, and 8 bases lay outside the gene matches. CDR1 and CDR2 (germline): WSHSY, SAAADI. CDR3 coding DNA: TGCGCCAGCAACGCCGGGAGGGCCGACGGGGAGCTGTTTTTT. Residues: CASNAGRADGELFF.

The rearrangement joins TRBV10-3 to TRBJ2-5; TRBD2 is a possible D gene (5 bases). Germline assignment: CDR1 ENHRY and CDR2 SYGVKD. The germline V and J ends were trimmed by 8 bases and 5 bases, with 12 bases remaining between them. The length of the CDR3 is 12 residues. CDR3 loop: CAIGGREETQYF. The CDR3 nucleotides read TGTGCCATCGGAGGAAGGGAGGAGACCCAGTACTTC.

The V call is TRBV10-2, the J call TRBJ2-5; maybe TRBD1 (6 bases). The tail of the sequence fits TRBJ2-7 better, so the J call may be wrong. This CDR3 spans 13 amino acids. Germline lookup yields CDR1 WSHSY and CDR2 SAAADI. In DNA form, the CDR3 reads TGCGCCAGCAGAGCTGGGGGCGGCTACGAGCAGTACTTC. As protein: CASRAGGGYEQYF.

In nucleotides, the CDR3 is TGTGCCAGCAGGACGGACAGGGGGGCCTACGAGCAGTACTTC. This codes for CASRTDRGAYEQYF. The chain couples TRBV6-5 to TRBJ2-7, with 10 bases that match TRBD1. CDR1 is MNHEY, CDR2 SVGAGI, per germline. The CDR3 loop spans 14 amino acids. V lost 6 bases, J lost 2 bases, and 4 bases stayed unmatched.

CDR3 protein: CASSGTGISGYTF. CDR3 nucleotide sequence: TGTGCCAGTAGCGGCACAGGGATCAGCGGCTACACCTTC. The genes are TRBV19 and TRBJ1-2; D is possibly TRBD1 (6 bases). The CDR3 totals 13 residues. The V gene's germline CDR1 is LNHDA and CDR2 SQIVND (reference sequence). The V gene lost 6 bases and the J gene lost 8 bases, with 16 bases spanning the gap.

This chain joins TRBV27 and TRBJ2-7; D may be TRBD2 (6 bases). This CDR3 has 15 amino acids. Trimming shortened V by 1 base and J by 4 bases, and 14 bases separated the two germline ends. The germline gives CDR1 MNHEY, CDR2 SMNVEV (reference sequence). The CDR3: CASSLYGGTGYEQYF. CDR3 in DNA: TGTGCCAGCAGTTTATATGGCGGGACCGGGTACGAGCAGTACTTC.

As DNA, the CDR3 is TGCGCCAGCAGCTTGTCATGGAACACCGGGGAGCTGTTTTTT. It codes for CASSLSWNTGELFF. V usage is TRBV5-1 and J usage is TRBJ2-2, with D unclear. With 1 base removed from V and 1 base from J, the gap between germline ends came to 5 bases. The CDR3 runs 14 residues. Per the germline V gene, CDR1 is SGHRS and CDR2 is YFSETQ.

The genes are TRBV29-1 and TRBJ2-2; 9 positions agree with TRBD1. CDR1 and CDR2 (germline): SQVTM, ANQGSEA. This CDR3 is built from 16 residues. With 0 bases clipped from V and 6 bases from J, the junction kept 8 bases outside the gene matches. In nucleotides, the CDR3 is TGCAGCGTTGAAGATACAGGGGGCAAATTGGCCGGGGAGCTGTTTTTT. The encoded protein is CSVEDTGGKLAGELFF.